One and the same sample provided the 21 T cell receptor beta chains below, sequenced in a study of CD8 T cells in ankylosing spondylitis. TCRdb re-called the 5' RACE reads through MiXCR, storing one row per CDR3 protein. The sample comprises some 140,000 distinct CDR3 sequences, 7% to 10% of which are singletons, and less than 7.5% rests with the top ten. Sequenced material: synovial fluid, either unsorted or a sorted T cell fraction (not recorded which). The receptor source for this set is a male donor with ankylosing spondylitis.

The table lists this clonotype with a few counts. The rearrangement joins TRBV7-9 to TRBJ1-5; D is ambiguous. V was clipped by 1 base and J by 7 bases, with 8 bases between them. Germline V gene sequence: CDR1 SEHNR, CDR2 FQNEAQ (reference sequence). CDR3 length equals 13 residues. CDR3 residues: CASSLGGPQPQHF. The CDR3 DNA sequence: TGTGCCAGCAGCTTAGGGGGTCCCCAGCCCCAGCATTTT.

The chain has TRBV10-1 and TRBJ2-3; tentatively, D is TRBD2 (6 bases). Trimming pared 3 bases from V and 5 bases from J, leaving 15 bases between. CDR3 size: 15 residues. In germline, CDR1 is WNHNN, CDR2 SYGVQD (reference sequence). CDR3 loop: CASSDSARGQDTQYF. The CDR3 DNA reads as TGCGCCAGCAGTGATTCAGCGCGGGGTCAAGATACGCAGTATTTT.

The chain uses TRBV24-1 and TRBJ2-5; D possibly matches TRBD1 or TRBD2 (6 bases each). V gave up 9 bases and J gave up 4 bases, with 14 bases separating them. The CDR3 totals 13 residues. Germline CDR1 and CDR2: KGHDR and SFDVKD. The chain's CDR3 is CATQRGRGETQYF. The CDR3 DNA reads as TGTGCCACCCAACGGGGGCGGGGAGAGACCCAGTACTTC.

The chain links TRBV7-2 to TRBJ2-5; D tentatively reads TRBD1 or TRBD2 (5 bases each). Looked up from germline, CDR1 is SGHTA and CDR2 is FQGNSA. V was clipped by 5 bases and J by 7 bases, with 14 bases between them. This CDR3 spans 13 amino acids. CDR3 sequence (DNA): TGTGCCAGCAGCCCCCCGGGTGGGGGGACCCAGTACTTC. As protein: CASSPPGGGTQYF.

The rearrangement links TRBV6-2 or TRBV6-3 to TRBJ2-2; 9 nucleotides match TRBD1. The germline V gene has CDR1 MNHEY and CDR2 SVGEGT. This CDR3 is built from 15 residues. J was trimmed by 7 bases and V by 10 bases; bases with no gene match: 13. The CDR3 DNA is TGTGCCACCCTTGGGGACAGGGTGTTTCTCGGGGAGCTGTTTTTT. This translates into CATLGDRVFLGELFF.

This clonotype was seen repeatedly, ten times or more. The V call is TRBV5-1, the J call TRBJ1-1; 7 bases agree with TRBD1. This CDR3 has 15 residues. Germline values: CDR1 SGHRS, CDR2 YFSETQ. The junction had 10 bases not matched to a gene; V was cut back by 4 bases and J by 4 bases. CDR3 protein: CASSPGAGGVTEAFF. The CDR3, as DNA: TGCGCCAGCAGCCCGGGGGCAGGGGGTGTCACTGAAGCTTTCTTT.

This chain links TRBV3-1 with TRBJ2-7; D might be TRBD2 (5 bases). V lost 3 bases, J lost 2 bases, and 8 bases lay in between. The germline V gene has CDR1 LGHDT and CDR2 YNNKEL (reference sequence). This CDR3 spans 13 amino acids. Here the CDR3 DNA reads TGTGCCAGCAGCCAGGCCGGGACCTACGAGCAGTACTTC. Translating it yields CASSQAGTYEQYF.

The chain is built from TRBV20-1 and TRBJ2-3, with D tentatively TRBD1 or TRBD2 (5 bases each). CDR3 length: 15 residues. Trimming cost V 4 bases and J 0 bases, with 14 bases left between them. From germline, CDR1 is DFQATT and CDR2 SNEGSKA (reference sequence). The CDR3 DNA follows: TGCAGTGCTACTGGGACCCCCGGGAGCACAGATACGCAGTATTTT. Its protein is CSATGTPGSTDTQYF.

The sample holds a few counts of this clonotype. The rearrangement uses TRBV3-1 and TRBJ1-5, with 9 positions matching TRBD1. The CDR3 consists of 19 residues. The V gene's germline CDR1 is LGHDT and CDR2 YNNKEL (reference sequence). V lost 1 base and J lost 1; bases outside the gene matches: 11. The CDR3 nucleotides read TGTGCCAGCAGCCAAGGTCGGACAGGGGTAGGGCGAAGCAATCAGCCCCAGCATTTT. This sequence encodes CASSQGRTGVGRSNQPQHF.

The V and J genes are TRBV5-1 and TRBJ2-1; TRBD2 matches 11 bases. This CDR3 is built from 15 residues. Germline V CDR1 and CDR2: SGHRS, YFSETQ. V shed 1 base and J 9 bases; nucleotides not matched to a gene: 6. CDR3 amino acids: CASSLLGLADGEQFF. CDR3 DNA sequence: TGCGCCAGCAGCTTGTTGGGACTAGCGGATGGTGAGCAGTTCTTC.

The rearrangement uses TRBV20-1 and TRBJ2-1, with a possible D match to TRBD2 (6 bases). From germline, CDR1 is DFQATT and CDR2 SNEGSKA (reference sequence). This CDR3 region has 15 residues. Trimming removed 6 bases from V and 0 bases from J, with 15 bases in between. In DNA, the CDR3 is TGCAGTGCGGGACTCGGAGGGAGCTCCTACAATGAGCAGTTCTTC. Its translation is CSAGLGGSSYNEQFF.

This clonotype was recorded at least ten times. The rearrangement uses TRBV5-1 and TRBJ1-4, with TRBD1 identical over 9 bases. CDR1 and CDR2 from the germline V gene are SGHRS and YFSETQ. CDR3 length equals 17 residues. J was trimmed by 6 bases and V by 4 bases; bases with no gene match: 13. DNA for the CDR3: TGCGCCAGCAGCCGCCGGCCTCCGGGACAGGGTTATGAAAAACTGTTTTTT. Amino acid sequence: CASSRRPPGQGYEKLFF. Supplemented by reference TRBV5-1 and TRBJ1-4, the full variable domain reads KAGVTQTPRYLIKTRGQQVTLSCSPISGHRSVSWYQQTPGQGLQFLFEYFSETQRNKGNFPGRFSGRQFSNSRSEMNVSTLELGDSALYLCASSRRPPGQGYEKLFFGSGTQLSVL.

This chain connects TRBV5-1 to TRBJ2-3, with no clear D. V was clipped by 3 bases and J by 6 bases, with 5 bases between them. Per the germline V gene, CDR1 is SGHRS and CDR2 is YFSETQ. The CDR3 runs to 11 residues. CDR3 loop: CASSSQDTQYF. CDR3 DNA sequence: TGCGCCAGCAGCTCGCAGGATACGCAGTATTTT.

This clonotype was counted at least ten times. V is TRBV20-1 and J is TRBJ1-2; 9 bases fit TRBD1. Trimming removed 0 bases from V and 7 bases from J; junction bases left unmatched: 12. The CDR3 extends over 16 amino acids. Looked up from germline, CDR1 is DFQATT and CDR2 is SNEGSKA (reference sequence). DNA of the CDR3: TGCAGTGCTAGAGATCCTGACCCCTGGGACAGGGCTGGCTACACCTTC. As protein: CSARDPDPWDRAGYTF.

By share, this clonotype ranks as medium-sized. This chain connects TRBV7-2 to TRBJ2-3, with 7 bases matching TRBD2. CDR1 and CDR2 from the germline V gene are SGHTA and FQGNSA. CDR3 length equals 11 residues. Trimming took 3 bases from V and 11 from J; bases not matched to a gene: 2. The chain's CDR3 is CASSLGGVQYF. The CDR3 DNA reads as TGTGCCAGCAGCTTGGGGGGGGTGCAGTATTTT.

This clonotype has at least ten counts. This chain joins TRBV3-1 and TRBJ2-7; 9 bases line up with TRBD1. Unmatched junction bases numbered 10, after V lost 5 bases and J lost 2 bases. The CDR3 is 16 amino acids. CDR1 is LGHDT and CDR2 is YNNKEL in the germline V gene (reference sequence). The chain's CDR3 is CASSGTGGVKTYEQYF. In nucleotides, the CDR3 is TGTGCCAGCAGCGGAACAGGGGGCGTTAAAACCTACGAGCAGTACTTC.

CDR3 region: CSASPTREQYF. The CDR3 DNA is TGCAGTGCTAGCCCCACGAGGGAGCAGTACTTC. The chain combines TRBV20-1 with TRBJ2-7; unclear D gene. Trimming took 3 bases from V and 7 from J, leaving 10 bases between them. The length of the CDR3 is 11 residues. Germline CDR1 and CDR2: DFQATT and SNEGSKA (reference sequence).

This clonotype has ten or more counts. This sequence joins TRBV7-9 and TRBJ2-4, with D possibly TRBD1 on 5 matching bases. Germline CDR1 SEHNR, CDR2 FQNEAQ (reference sequence). Deletions cut 4 bases from V and 3 bases from J, with 13 bases between. The CDR3 spans 15 residues. The CDR3 sequence is CASSSPGLDKNIQYF. The CDR3 nucleotides are TGTGCCAGCAGCTCCCCAGGGCTCGACAAAAACATTCAGTACTTC.

This chain links TRBV5-5 with TRBJ2-2, with D hard to call. CDR3 size: 12 residues. Per germline, CDR1 SGHKS and CDR2 YYEKEE (reference sequence). The V end was cut by 3 bases, the J end by 8 bases, with 8 bases between. CDR3 DNA sequence: TGTGCCAGCAGCTCCTACGGGGGGGAGCTGTTTTTT. It codes for CASSSYGGELFF.

This clonotype showed up many times. The chain recombines TRBV7-2 with TRBJ2-1, with D tentatively TRBD1 or TRBD2 (5 bases each). This CDR3 is built from 14 residues. Germline loops: CDR1 SGHTA, CDR2 FQGNSA. With 5 bases removed from V and 7 bases from J, the gap between germline ends came to 15 bases. CDR3 nucleotides: TGTGCCAGCAGCAAGGGACCGACGAGGAATGAGCAGTTCTTC. Protein: CASSKGPTRNEQFF.

Concerning this clonotype itself: This may arise from a read error, as a much more abundant clone is one base away. The chain employs TRBV6-2 or TRBV6-3 and TRBJ2-1, with D tentatively TRBD1 or TRBD2 (5 bases each). CDR1 MNHEY and CDR2 SVGEGT come from the germline V gene. CDR3 length: 15 residues. CDR3 DNA: TGTGGCAGCAGTTACCCGGGGACCCGGGTAAGTGAGCAGTTCTTC. Translating it yields CGSSYPGTRVSEQFF.